This record looks at one T cell receptor (beta chain) sequence and its context. The data are from a study of T-cell reconstitution after alpha-beta-depleted transplantation in children. Looked up from germline, CDR1 is SQVTM and CDR2 is ANQGSEA. The V segment lost 4 bases and the J segment 8 bases; nucleotides outside the gene matches: 7. The CDR3 contains 13 residues. The authors prepared the TCRbeta library with unique molecular identifiers. TCRdb reprocessed the PCR reads with MiXCR, giving one entry per CDR3 protein. The sample consists of about 370,000 distinct CDR3 sequences, roughly 21% of them appearing once.

The chain recombines TRBV29-1 with TRBJ2-1; the match to TRBD2 covers 8 bases. This receptor was identified in a human donor who donated a stem cell graft to a child with acute myeloid leukemia. The sample here was PBMCs from the stem cell graft donor, taken from the stem cell graft. CDR3 in amino acids: CSVGRGGRYEQFF. The DNA for the CDR3 is TGCAGCGTTGGACGGGGCGGGAGGTATGAGCAGTTCTTC.